This T cell receptor (beta chain) was sequenced during a study of CD8 T cells in Susac syndrome (dated by TCRdb to about 2019). Describing the broader study: Among the Susac syndrome patients who were sequenced, clinically active disease was present in about six and clinical remission was observed in fewer than ten. At blood withdrawal, Susac syndrome patients were either therapy-naive, taking corticosteroids (in some cases with IVIg as well), or taking IVIg alone. Whether CD8+ T cell activation and differentiation in Susac syndrome was antigen driven was tested using repertoire sequencing. CD8+ T cell repertoire clonality was compared between fewer than 13 healthy donors, around 14 Susac syndrome patients and roughly 15 multiple sclerosis patients.

Clipping removes 0 bases from V and 9 bases from J, with 7 as the unmatched junction base count. The CDR3 spans 15 residues, from the cysteine through the phenylalanine. Only the CDR3 DNA is retained, 45 bases long and in frame from the first base. The germline V gene encodes CDR1 MRHNA and CDR2 SNTAGT. This clonotype came up once. There is no known antigen for this receptor. No clone much larger than this one lies a single base away; base qualities are absent. A lone read is weak support. RNA was extracted using the RNeasy kit, and roughly 0.5 to 1 microgram was reverse transcribed with random hexamers. The immunoSEQ multiplex PCR assay, which covers 54 Vbeta and 13 Jbeta segments, was used to amplify TCR beta CDR3 regions. PCR amplification bias was corrected using a synthetic template baseline for primer optimization and computational correction. The original methods were these. Reads were annotated to V, D and J genes according to IMGT and were analyzed with immunoSEQ Analyzer, with only productive sequences retained. Clonality was computed as one minus Shannon entropy normalized by log2 of the number of productive unique sequences. For each patient and control, public and private clones were evaluated among the 100 most prevalent clones. A clone was defined as Susac-specific if it was absent from the healthy and MS cohorts, from 1052 published viral clones and from other ImmuneACCESS disease sequences. TCRdb took the public reads, trimmed them with fastp at Q25, ran MiXCR for clone calling and kept in-frame beta chains. Duplicate CDR3 protein sequences are folded into a single record with the most common DNA and genes. In this record, the V and J calls reflect TCRdb's handling and not the investigators' own analysis. The sample table shows 100,000 or so distinct CDR3 sequences, and 95% are seen once. 0.25% to 0.35% of the sample goes to the ten largest clones.

High-throughput TCR beta sequencing profiled peripheral blood CD8+ and CD4+ T cells from healthy donors, Susac syndrome patients and multiple sclerosis patients. The Susac syndrome patients fulfilled recently defined diagnostic criteria for definite or probable disease. Bulk CD8+ and CD4+ T cells were purified magnetically by negative isolation, whereas CD8+ TEMRA cells were enriched by FACS. Blood was drawn into EDTA tubes, processed within 24 hours, and PBMCs were isolated by density gradient centrifugation. PBMCs intended for TCR sequencing were frozen in liquid nitrogen and were later thawed in a 37 degrees C water bath. A purity of at least 90% was achieved for sorted or isolated CD4+, CD8+ and CD8+ TEMRA cells. Overall results and qualifications from the work: The study acknowledged that relatively few individuals were included in the TCR sequencing and HLA analysis. Clonal expansion was seen in Susac syndrome CD8+ repertoires, peaking in CD8+ TEMRA cells and being greater in clinically active patients than in remitting ones. Approximately 15 Susac-specific public clones were identified in the total CD8+ repertoire, and five or six Susac-specific public clones were identified in the CD8+ TEMRA repertoire.

The sequence was obtained from a human donor with Susac syndrome. Sequencing was done on a sample of CD8+ T cells from PBMCs. The rearranged chain carries TRBV6-4 and TRBJ2-1, and 8 bases in between align with TRBD2. CDR3 reads: CASSDSLAGGGEQFF. The nucleotide sequence reads TGTGCCAGCAGTGACTCATTGGCGGGAGGAGGTGAGCAGTTCTTC.